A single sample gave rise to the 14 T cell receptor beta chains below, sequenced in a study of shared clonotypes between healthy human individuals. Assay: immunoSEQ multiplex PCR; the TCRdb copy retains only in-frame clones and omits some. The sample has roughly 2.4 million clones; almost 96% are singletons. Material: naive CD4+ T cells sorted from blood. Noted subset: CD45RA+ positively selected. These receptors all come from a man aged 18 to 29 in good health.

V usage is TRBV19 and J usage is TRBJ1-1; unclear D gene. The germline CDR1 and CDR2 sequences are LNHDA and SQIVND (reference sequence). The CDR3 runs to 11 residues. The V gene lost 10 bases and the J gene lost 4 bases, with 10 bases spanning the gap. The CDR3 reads CAKRCGTEAFF. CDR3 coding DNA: TGTGCCAAGAGATGCGGCACTGAAGCTTTCTTT.

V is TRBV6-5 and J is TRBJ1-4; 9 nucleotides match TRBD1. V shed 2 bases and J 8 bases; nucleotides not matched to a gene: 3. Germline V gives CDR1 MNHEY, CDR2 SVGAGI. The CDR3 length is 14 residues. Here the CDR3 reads CASSYTGGKEKLFF. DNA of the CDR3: TGTGCCAGCAGTTACACAGGGGGCAAGGAAAAACTGTTTTTT.

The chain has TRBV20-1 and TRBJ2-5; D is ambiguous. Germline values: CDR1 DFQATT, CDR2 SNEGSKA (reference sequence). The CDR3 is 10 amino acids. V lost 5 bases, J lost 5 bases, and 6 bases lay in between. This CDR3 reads CSAFLETQYF. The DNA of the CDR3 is TGCAGTGCTTTCTTGGAGACCCAGTACTTC.

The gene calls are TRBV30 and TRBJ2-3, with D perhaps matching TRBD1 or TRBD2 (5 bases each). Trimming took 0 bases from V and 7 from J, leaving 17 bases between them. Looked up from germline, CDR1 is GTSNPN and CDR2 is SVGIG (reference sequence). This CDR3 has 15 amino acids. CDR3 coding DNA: TGTGCCTGGAGTGTGCTGGCCAGGGTCGGGAATACGCAGTATTTT. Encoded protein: CAWSVLARVGNTQYF.

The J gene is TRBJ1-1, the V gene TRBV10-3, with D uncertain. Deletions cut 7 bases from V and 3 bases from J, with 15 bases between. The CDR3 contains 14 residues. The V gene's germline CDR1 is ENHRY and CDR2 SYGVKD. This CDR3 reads CAIKAIASDTEAFF. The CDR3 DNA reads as TGTGCCATCAAAGCGATCGCCTCGGACACTGAAGCTTTCTTT.

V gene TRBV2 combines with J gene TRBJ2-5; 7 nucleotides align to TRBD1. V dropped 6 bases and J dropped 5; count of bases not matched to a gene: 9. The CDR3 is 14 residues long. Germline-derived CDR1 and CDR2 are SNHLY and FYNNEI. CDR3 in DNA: TGTGCCAGCAGGAAAACAGGGGTGGGGGAGACCCAGTACTTC. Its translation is CASRKTGVGETQYF. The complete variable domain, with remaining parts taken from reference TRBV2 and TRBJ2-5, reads EPEVTQTPSHQVTQMGQEVILRCVPISNHLYFYWYRQILGQKVEFLVSFYNNEISEKSEIFDDQFSVERPDGSNFTLKIRSTKLEDSAMYFCASRKTGVGETQYFGPGTRLLVL.

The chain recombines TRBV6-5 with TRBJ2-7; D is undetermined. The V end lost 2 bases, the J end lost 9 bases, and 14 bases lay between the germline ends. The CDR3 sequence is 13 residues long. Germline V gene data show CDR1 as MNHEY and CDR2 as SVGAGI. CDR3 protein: CASSYGISSGQYF. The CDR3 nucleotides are TGTGCCAGCAGTTACGGTATCAGTTCAGGGCAGTACTTC.

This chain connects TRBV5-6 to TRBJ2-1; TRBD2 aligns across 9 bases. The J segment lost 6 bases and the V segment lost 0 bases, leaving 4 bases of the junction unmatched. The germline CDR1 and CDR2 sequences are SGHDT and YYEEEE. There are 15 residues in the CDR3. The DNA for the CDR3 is TGTGCCAGCAGCTTGGAAGCGGGGGGAAGCAATGAGCAGTTCTTC. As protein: CASSLEAGGSNEQFF.

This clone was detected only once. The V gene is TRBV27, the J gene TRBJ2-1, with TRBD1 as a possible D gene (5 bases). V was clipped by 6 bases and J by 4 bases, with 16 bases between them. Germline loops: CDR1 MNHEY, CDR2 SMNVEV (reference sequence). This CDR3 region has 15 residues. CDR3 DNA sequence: TGTGCCAGCAGCCCGATAGGACATACTTACAATGAGCAGTTCTTC. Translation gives CASSPIGHTYNEQFF.

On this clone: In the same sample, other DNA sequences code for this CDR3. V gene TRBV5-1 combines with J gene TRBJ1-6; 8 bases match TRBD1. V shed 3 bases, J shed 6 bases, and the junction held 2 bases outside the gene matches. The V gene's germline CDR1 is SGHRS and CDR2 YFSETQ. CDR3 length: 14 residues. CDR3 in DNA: TGCGCCAGCAGCTCAGGACAGGGTAATTCACCCCTCCACTTT. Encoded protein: CASSSGQGNSPLHF.

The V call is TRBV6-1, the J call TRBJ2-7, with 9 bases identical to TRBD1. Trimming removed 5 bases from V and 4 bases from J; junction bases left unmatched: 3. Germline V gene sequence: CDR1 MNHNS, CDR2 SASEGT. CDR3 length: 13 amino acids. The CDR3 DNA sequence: TGTGCCAGCAGTACCGACAGGGGGTACGAGCAGTACTTC. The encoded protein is CASSTDRGYEQYF.

Here the CDR3 reads CASSVEGNNQPQHF. The CDR3 nucleotides are TGCGCCAGCAGCGTCGAGGGGAACAATCAGCCCCAGCATTTT. The rearrangement joins TRBV5-1 to TRBJ1-5; D might be TRBD1 (5 bases). Germline assignment: CDR1 SGHRS and CDR2 YFSETQ. V was trimmed by 4 bases and J by 3 bases, leaving 11 bases between them. The CDR3 has 14 residues. Drawing the rest from reference TRBV5-1 and TRBJ1-5, the complete variable domain is KAGVTQTPRYLIKTRGQQVTLSCSPISGHRSVSWYQQTPGQGLQFLFEYFSETQRNKGNFPGRFSGRQFSNSRSEMNVSTLELGDSALYLCASSVEGNNQPQHFGDGTRLSIL.

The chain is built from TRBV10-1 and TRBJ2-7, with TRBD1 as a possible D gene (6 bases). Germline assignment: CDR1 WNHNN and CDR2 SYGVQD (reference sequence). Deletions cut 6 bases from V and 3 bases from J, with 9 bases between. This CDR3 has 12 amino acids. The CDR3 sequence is CASRGGIYEQYF. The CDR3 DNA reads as TGCGCCAGCAGAGGGGGTATCTACGAGCAGTACTTC.

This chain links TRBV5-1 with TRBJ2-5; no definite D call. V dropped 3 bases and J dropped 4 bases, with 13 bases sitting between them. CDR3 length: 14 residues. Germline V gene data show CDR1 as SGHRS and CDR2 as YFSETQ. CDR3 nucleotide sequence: TGCGCCAGCAGCTCCATGGGCCGCGGAGAGACCCAGTACTTC. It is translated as CASSSMGRGETQYF.